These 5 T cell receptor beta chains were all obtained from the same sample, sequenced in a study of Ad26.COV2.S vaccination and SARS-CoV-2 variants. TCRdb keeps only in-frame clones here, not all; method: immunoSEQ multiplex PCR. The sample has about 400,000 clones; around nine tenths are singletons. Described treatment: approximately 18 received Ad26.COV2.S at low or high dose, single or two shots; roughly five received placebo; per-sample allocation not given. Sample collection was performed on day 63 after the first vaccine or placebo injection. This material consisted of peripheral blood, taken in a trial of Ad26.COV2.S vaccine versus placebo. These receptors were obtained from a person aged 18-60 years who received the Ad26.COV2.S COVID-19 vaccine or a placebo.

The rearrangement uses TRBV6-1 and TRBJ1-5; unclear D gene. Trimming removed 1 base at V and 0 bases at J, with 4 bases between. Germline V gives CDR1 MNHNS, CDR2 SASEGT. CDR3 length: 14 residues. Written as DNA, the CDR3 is TGTGCCAGCAGTGAAGGCAGTAGCAATCAGCCCCAGCATTTT. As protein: CASSEGSSNQPQHF.

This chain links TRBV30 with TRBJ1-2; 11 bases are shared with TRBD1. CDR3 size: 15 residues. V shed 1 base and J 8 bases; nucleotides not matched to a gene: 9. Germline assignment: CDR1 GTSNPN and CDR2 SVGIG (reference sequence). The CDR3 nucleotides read TGTGCCTGGAGTGCCGGGACAGGGGGTAGAATAGGCTACACCTTC. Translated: CAWSAGTGGRIGYTF.

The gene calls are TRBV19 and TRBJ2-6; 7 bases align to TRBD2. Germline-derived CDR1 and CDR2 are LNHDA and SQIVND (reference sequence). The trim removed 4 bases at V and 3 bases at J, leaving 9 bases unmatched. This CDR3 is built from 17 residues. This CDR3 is CASSRRGGVGGANVLTF. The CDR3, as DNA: TGTGCCAGTAGTAGGCGGGGAGGGGTTGGTGGGGCCAACGTCCTGACTTTC.

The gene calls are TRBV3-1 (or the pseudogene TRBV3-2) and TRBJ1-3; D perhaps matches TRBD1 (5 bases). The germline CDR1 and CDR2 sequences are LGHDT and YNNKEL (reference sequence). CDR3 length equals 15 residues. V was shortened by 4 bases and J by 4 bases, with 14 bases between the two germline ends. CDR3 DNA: TGTGCCAGCAGCCCCGGTCCGGGGGGAGGAAACACCATATATTTT. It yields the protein CASSPGPGGGNTIYF.

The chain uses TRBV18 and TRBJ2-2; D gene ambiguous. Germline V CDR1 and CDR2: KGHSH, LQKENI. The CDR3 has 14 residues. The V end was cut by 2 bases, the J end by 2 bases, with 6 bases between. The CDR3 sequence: CASSPGINTGELFF. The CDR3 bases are TGTGCCAGCTCACCAGGGATCAACACCGGGGAGCTGTTTTTT.